This TCR beta chain comes out of a study of blood T cell repertoires in COVID-19. Background on the study: Sites in the United States, Italy and Spain provided acute and convalescent COVID-19 samples. The cDNA or gDNA used as material had been derived from T cells, B-cell-depleted T cells, or PBMCs.

Original data processing: Researchers report that nucleated cell counts were estimated from reference gene primer amplification. The assay was immunoSEQ multiplex PCR, and TCRdb's table has in-frame clones only and misses some. D and trimming come from the DNA, and the V and J calls and clone size come from that table. The table records over 200,000 clones, about 90% of them present only once. Unmatched junction bases numbered 6, after V lost 2 bases and J lost 5 bases. The CDR3 has 15 residues. Germline loops: CDR1 SGHKS, CDR2 YYEKEE (reference sequence). The TCR originated in a man aged 40-55 years with active or convalescent COVID-19. The source material was peripheral blood. The chain has TRBV5-5 and TRBJ2-1, with TRBD1 matching 8 bases. CDR3 residues: CASSFGQGAHNEQFF. As DNA, the CDR3 is TGTGCCAGCAGCTTCGGGCAGGGGGCCCACAATGAGCAGTTCTTC.